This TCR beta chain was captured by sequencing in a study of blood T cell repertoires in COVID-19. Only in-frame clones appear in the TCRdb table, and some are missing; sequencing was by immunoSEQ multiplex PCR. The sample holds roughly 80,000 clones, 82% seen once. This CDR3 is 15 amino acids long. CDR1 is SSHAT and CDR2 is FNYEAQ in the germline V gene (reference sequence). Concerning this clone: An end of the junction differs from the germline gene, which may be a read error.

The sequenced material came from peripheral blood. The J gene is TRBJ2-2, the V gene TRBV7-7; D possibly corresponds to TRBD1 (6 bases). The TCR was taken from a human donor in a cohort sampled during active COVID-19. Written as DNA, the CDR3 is TGTGCTAGCAGCTTAGACGGACAGCGGCCCGGGGAGCTGTTTTTT. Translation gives CASSLDGQRPGELFF. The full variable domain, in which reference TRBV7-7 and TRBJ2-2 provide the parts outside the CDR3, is GAGVSQSPRYKVTKRGQDVTLRCDPISSHATLYWYQQALGQGPEFLTYFNYEAQPDKSGLPSDRFSAERPEGSISTLTIQRTEQRDSAMYRCASSLDGQRPGELFFGEGSRLTVL.